This section outlines one TCR beta chain sequence together with its context. Its target is unknown. V trimming: 7 bases; J trimming: 1 base; junction bases outside the gene matches: 4. The CDR3 consists of 15 residues. Germline V lookup: CDR1 MNHEY, CDR2 SVGAGI. This sample is drawn from a study of shared clonotypes between healthy human individuals. Regarding the study as a whole: Apart from blood, nothing was sampled; tissue repertoires likely differ.

Using immunoSEQ multiplex PCR, the repertoire was profiled, and TCRdb retains in-frame clones only, with some absent. The repertoire holds some 2,400,000 clones, about 94% seen once, with approximately 0.13% in the top ten. The chain links TRBV6-5 to TRBJ2-1, with 10 bases lining up with TRBD2. Sequenced: naive CD4+ T cells sorted from blood. The sample's subset: CD45RA+ positively selected. This TCR derives from a man aged 18 to 30 in good health. CDR3 sequence (DNA): TGTGCCAGCACCCAAGCGGGAGGGTCCTACAATGAGCAGTTCTTC. Protein sequence: CASTQAGGSYNEQFF.